This T cell receptor beta chain was captured in a study of blood T cell repertoires in COVID-19. About the study: Acute and convalescent COVID-19 specimens originated in the United States, Italy and Spain.

Sequencing was performed with immunoSEQ multiplex PCR; in TCRdb, only in-frame clones are kept and a portion is missing. Of approximately 170,000 clones in the sample, 85% to 90% were seen once. Trimming shortened V by 4 bases and J by 7 bases, and 11 bases separated the two germline ends. Per germline, CDR1 SGHNT and CDR2 YYREEE (reference sequence). The CDR3 loop spans 13 amino acids. Seattle-derived patients entered the study during active infection and were followed longitudinally. V and J are TRBV5-4 and TRBJ1-4, with D tentatively TRBD1 (5 bases). The source material was peripheral blood. This clonotype originated in a woman aged 55 to 70 with COVID-19, enrolled during active disease. CDR3 DNA: TGTGCCAGCAGCCCGGGGGTCCTTGAAAAACTGTTTTTT. This translates into CASSPGVLEKLFF. Full variable domain (missing parts from reference TRBV5-4 and TRBJ1-4): ETGVTQSPTHLIKTRGQQVTLRCSSQSGHNTVSWYQQALGQGPQFIFQYYREEENGRGNFPPRFSGLQFPNYSSELNVNALELDDSALYLCASSPGVLEKLFFGSGTQLSVL.